The clone carrying this TCR beta chain was found a few times. As yet, its antigen is unknown. CDR1 is DFQATT, CDR2 SNEGSKA, per germline (reference sequence). This CDR3 has 16 residues. V lost 3 bases, J lost 0 bases, and 15 bases lay in between. These data are taken from a study of identical twins. Whole-study results and caveats: In beta out-of-frame sequences, the excess sharing between twins was weaker. Out-of-frame alpha sequences shared by twins were enriched for low generation probability.

Using its own MiXCR run on the 5' RACE reads, TCRdb lists one record per CDR3 protein. In the table there are about 190,000 distinct CDR3 sequences, roughly 15% of which are singletons. The data were also submitted as part of a second study, on T cells expressing NK-cell markers.

Sequenced sample: CD8+ T cells sorted from blood. The rearrangement links TRBV20-1 to TRBJ2-1, with a tentative D call TRBD2 (6 bases). The origin of this receptor is a woman in her late teens or twenties in good health. The CDR3 DNA reads TGCAGTGCTAGCGACCTTAGCGGATACTCCTACAATGAGCAGTTCTTC. Encoded protein: CSASDLSGYSYNEQFF.